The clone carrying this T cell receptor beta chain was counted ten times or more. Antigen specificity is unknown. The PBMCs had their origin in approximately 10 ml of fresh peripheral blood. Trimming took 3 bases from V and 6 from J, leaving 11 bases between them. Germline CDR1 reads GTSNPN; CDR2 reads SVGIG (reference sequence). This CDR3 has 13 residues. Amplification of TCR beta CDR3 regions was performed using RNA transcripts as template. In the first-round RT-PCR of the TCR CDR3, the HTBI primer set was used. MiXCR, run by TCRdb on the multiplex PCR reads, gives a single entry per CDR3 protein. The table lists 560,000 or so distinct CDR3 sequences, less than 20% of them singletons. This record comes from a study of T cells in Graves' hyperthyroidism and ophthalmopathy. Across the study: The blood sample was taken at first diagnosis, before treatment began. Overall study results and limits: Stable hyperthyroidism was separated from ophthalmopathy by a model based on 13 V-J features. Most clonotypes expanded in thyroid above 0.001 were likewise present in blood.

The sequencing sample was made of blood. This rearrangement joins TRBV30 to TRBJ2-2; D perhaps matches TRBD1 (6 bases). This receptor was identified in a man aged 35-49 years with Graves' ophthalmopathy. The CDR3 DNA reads TGTGCCTGGAGCTACAGGGTCCCCGGGGAGCTGTTTTTT. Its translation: CAWSYRVPGELFF. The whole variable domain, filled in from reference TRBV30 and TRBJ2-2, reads SQTIHQWPATLVQPVGSPLSLECTVEGTSNPNLYWYRQAAGRGLQLLFYSVGIGQISSEVPQNLSASRPQDRQFILSSKKLLLSDSGFYLCAWSYRVPGELFFGEGSRLTVL.